Below, 19 T cell receptor beta chains from the same sample are listed, as sequenced in a study of human T cells and chemical hapten exposure. Whole blood that had not been fractionated was the source of extracted total RNA. MiXCR was run by TCRdb on the 5' RACE reads, yielding one entry per CDR3 protein. The repertoire holds about 140,000 distinct CDR3 sequences, with 4.1% as singletons. These receptors all come from a female donor in good health.

In its sample, this clonotype was seen many times. The chain links TRBV18 to TRBJ1-1; D is undetermined. From germline, CDR1 is KGHSH and CDR2 LQKENI. V was trimmed by 4 bases and J by 1 base, leaving 7 bases between them. The CDR3 is made up of 13 amino acids. CDR3 sequence: CASSRAQNTEAFF. The CDR3 nucleotides are TGTGCCAGCTCACGAGCCCAGAACACTGAAGCTTTCTTT.

This clonotype was found many times. The chain links TRBV9 to TRBJ2-1, with D tentatively TRBD2 (6 bases). The length of the CDR3 is 15 residues. V lost 0 bases and J 10 bases, leaving 17 bases between the germline ends. Germline CDR1 and CDR2: SGDLS and YYNGEE. The CDR3 nucleotides are TGTGCCAGCAGCGTAGCTCCGGGACTGGCCAGGGAGCAGTTCTTC. Amino acid sequence: CASSVAPGLAREQFF.

The rearrangement uses TRBV7-2 and TRBJ2-3; D is unclear. The V and J ends lost 2 bases and 0 bases respectively, with 6 bases between them. Germline lookup yields CDR1 SGHTA and CDR2 FQGNSA. The CDR3 is 14 residues long. CDR3 nucleotide sequence: TGTGCCAGCAGCTTACGTACTAGCACAGATACGCAGTATTTT. It translates to CASSLRTSTDTQYF.

This clonotype was detected only a few times. The chain joins TRBV20-1 to TRBJ1-2; tentatively, D is TRBD1 (5 bases). The CDR3 runs 9 residues. The germline CDR1 and CDR2 sequences are DFQATT and SNEGSKA (reference sequence). Between the trimmed V and J ends, which lost 5 bases and 11 bases, there was a span of 9 bases. CDR3 DNA sequence: TGCAGTGCTGGGGGTCATTACACCTTC. This sequence encodes CSAGGHYTF.

This chain links TRBV5-1 with TRBJ1-2; TRBD1 matches 11 bases. The trim removed 4 bases at V and 6 bases at J, leaving 11 bases unmatched. Germline CDR1 reads SGHRS; CDR2 reads YFSETQ. The CDR3 length is 16 residues. CDR3 coding DNA: TGCGCCAGCAGCCGTTGGGACAGGGGGATACTAGATGGCTACACCTTC. It encodes CASSRWDRGILDGYTF.

At least ten counts were recorded for this clonotype. The gene calls are TRBV3-1 and TRBJ2-7; D may correspond to TRBD1 or TRBD2 (6 bases each). The germline V gene encodes CDR1 LGHDT and CDR2 YNNKEL (reference sequence). V lost 4 bases and J lost 5, with 12 bases in between. The CDR3 has 13 residues. CDR3 nucleotide sequence: TGTGCCAGCAGCCTTACAGGGAGGAACGAGCAGTACTTC. Its protein product is CASSLTGRNEQYF.

This clonotype was seen at least ten times. The gene calls are TRBV7-8 and TRBJ2-3, with D unresolved. Between the trimmed V and J ends, which lost 6 bases and 7 bases, there was a span of 23 bases. The CDR3 loop spans 16 amino acids. CDR1 is SGHVS, CDR2 FQNEAQ, per germline. The CDR3 is CASSQRRTLRPNTQYF. Here the CDR3 DNA reads TGTGCCAGCAGTCAAAGGCGGACCCTTAGACCTAATACGCAGTATTTT.

This clonotype was found many times. The rearrangement uses TRBV11-2 and TRBJ1-2; 7 nucleotides agree with TRBD1. This CDR3 is built from 14 residues. After removal of 6 bases from V and 5 bases from J, the junction contained 9 bases not matched to a gene. The germline V gene encodes CDR1 SGHAT and CDR2 FQNNGV. CDR3 nucleotides: TGTGCCAGCAGGCGCCCGGGACAGAGATATGGCTACACCTTC. This sequence encodes CASRRPGQRYGYTF. The complete variable domain, with remaining parts taken from reference TRBV11-2 and TRBJ1-2, reads EAGVAQSPRYKIIEKRQSVAFWCNPISGHATLYWYQQILGQGPKLLIQFQNNGVVDDSQLPKDRFSAERLKGVDSTLKIQPAKLEDSAVYLCASRRPGQRYGYTFGSGTRLTVV.

This clonotype was counted many times. The chain is built from TRBV6-5 and TRBJ1-1; D remains unclear. Between the trimmed V and J ends, which lost 2 bases and 4 bases, there was a span of 8 bases. CDR1 MNHEY and CDR2 SVGAGI come from the germline V gene. The CDR3 consists of 13 residues. CDR3 sequence reads: CASSYRGGTEAFF. The CDR3 bases are TGTGCCAGCAGTTACCGAGGTGGCACTGAAGCTTTCTTT.

This clonotype was observed at least ten times. The chain couples TRBV5-1 to TRBJ2-7; D is perhaps TRBD1 (5 bases). CDR1 is SGHRS and CDR2 is YFSETQ in the germline V gene. This CDR3 is 15 amino acids long. The V gene lost 3 bases and the J gene lost 0 bases, with 13 bases spanning the gap. In DNA form, the CDR3 reads TGCGCCAGCAGCTCACACAGGAGAAGCTCCTACGAGCAGTACTTC. This codes for CASSSHRRSSYEQYF.

At least ten counts were recorded for this clonotype. The rearrangement uses TRBV3-1 and TRBJ2-1, with 7 bases matching TRBD1. CDR1 and CDR2 from the germline V gene are LGHDT and YNNKEL (reference sequence). The CDR3 totals 16 residues. The ends lost 7 bases at V and 1 base at J; junction bases unmatched: 10. This CDR3 is CASKPQGGLSYNEQFF. CDR3 sequence (DNA): TGTGCCAGCAAGCCTCAAGGGGGCTTGTCCTACAATGAGCAGTTCTTC.

The chain joins TRBV29-1 to TRBJ2-3; D is undetermined. The CDR3 has 13 amino acids. V lost 5 bases and J lost 3, with 12 bases in between. CDR1 is SQVTM and CDR2 is ANQGSEA in the germline V gene. The CDR3 nucleotides read TGCAGCGTTCCCCGCCACCGTACAGATACGCAGTATTTT. This codes for CSVPRHRTDTQYF.

This clonotype occurred many times. This chain uses TRBV5-6 with TRBJ1-6; 7 nucleotides match TRBD1. Germline values: CDR1 SGHDT, CDR2 YYEEEE. V shed 3 bases, J shed 4 bases, and the junction held 4 bases outside the gene matches. The CDR3 has 15 residues. CDR3 in DNA: TGTGCCAGCAGCTCCACACAGGGGTATAATTCACCCCTCCACTTT. It translates to CASSSTQGYNSPLHF.

This clonotype was counted many times. The chain's CDR3 is CASSLSPGELFF. DNA of the CDR3: TGTGCCAGCAGCCTATCGCCCGGGGAGCTGTTTTTT. The rearrangement joins TRBV12-3 or TRBV12-4 to TRBJ2-2; D call uncertain. Trimming left V 6 bases short and J 6 bases short, with 8 bases between. The CDR3 has 12 residues.

There are many counts of this clonotype. This chain joins TRBV18 and TRBJ1-6; 7 bases are shared with TRBD1. With 3 bases clipped from V and 7 bases from J, the junction kept 6 bases outside the gene matches. The CDR3 runs to 15 residues. From germline, CDR1 is KGHSH and CDR2 LQKENI. The CDR3 coding sequence is TGTGCCAGCTCACCGCGACAGGGCCGGAATTCACCCCTCCACTTT. This encodes CASSPRQGRNSPLHF. The full variable domain, rest sourced from reference TRBV18 and TRBJ1-6, is NAGVMQNPRHLVRRRGQEARLRCSPMKGHSHVYWYRQLPEEGLKFMVYLQKENIIDESGMPKERFSAEFPKEGPSILRIQQVVRGDSAAYFCASSPRQGRNSPLHFGNGTRLTVT.

The CDR3 spells CASRGWADTQYF. The CDR3 DNA is TGTGCCAGCAGGGGATGGGCAGATACGCAGTATTTT. This chain links TRBV27 with TRBJ2-3, with no clear D. Trimming removed 6 bases at V and 4 bases at J, with 8 bases between. Germline values: CDR1 MNHEY, CDR2 SMNVEV (reference sequence). This CDR3 has 12 residues.

This clonotype was detected ten times or more. V and J are TRBV27 and TRBJ2-5, with D perhaps matching TRBD1 or TRBD2 (5 bases each). Trimming shortened V by 6 bases and J by 2 bases, and 10 bases separated the two germline ends. The CDR3 covers 13 residues. Germline V lookup: CDR1 MNHEY, CDR2 SMNVEV (reference sequence). The CDR3 reads CASRGPSQETQYF. The CDR3 DNA is TGTGCCAGCAGGGGACCGAGTCAAGAGACCCAGTACTTC.

This clonotype was seen at least ten times. The chain recombines TRBV12-3 or TRBV12-4 with TRBJ2-7; 16 nucleotides agree with TRBD2. V was pared by 6 bases and J by 6 bases, with 8 bases of the junction left unmatched. The CDR3 covers 16 residues. The CDR3 reads CASRPLGTSGGAEQYF. The CDR3 DNA follows: TGTGCCAGCAGACCCCTAGGGACTAGCGGGGGGGCCGAGCAGTACTTC.

This clonotype was seen at least ten times. J is TRBJ1-1 and V is TRBV6-5; unclear D gene. Germline assignment: CDR1 MNHEY and CDR2 SVGAGI. V was shortened by 6 bases and J by 0 bases, with 11 bases between the two germline ends. This CDR3 spans 14 amino acids. The CDR3 reads CASRRQGLNTEAFF. In DNA form, the CDR3 reads TGTGCCAGCAGGCGACAAGGTTTGAACACTGAAGCTTTCTTT.